Listed here are 25 T cell receptor beta chains from one sample, sequenced in a study of blood T cell repertoires in COVID-19. Repertoires were generated with immunoSEQ multiplex PCR, while TCRdb's copy carries only in-frame clones and drops some. The sample yields just under 80,000 clones, about 80% seen once. The sequenced sample was peripheral blood. The receptors were sampled from a woman in her seventies with acute or convalescent COVID-19.

This chain connects TRBV4-1 to TRBJ2-3, with a possible D match to TRBD2 (6 bases). CDR1 and CDR2 (germline): MGHRA, YSYEKL. The CDR3 contains 17 residues. Trimming stripped 5 bases from V and 6 bases from J, with 24 bases between. The CDR3 DNA is TGCGCCAGCAGCTACTCACAGTCTCCACTAGCAGCTGATACGCAGTATTTT. Translation gives CASSYSQSPLAADTQYF.

The chain recombines TRBV10-2 with TRBJ2-1; tentatively, D is TRBD2 (6 bases). The germline CDR1 and CDR2 sequences are WSHSY and SAAADI. The CDR3 has 15 amino acids. V was pared by 2 bases and J by 0 bases, with 8 bases between. CDR3 region: CASSEAGSSYNEQFF. CDR3 nucleotide sequence: TGCGCCAGCAGTGAGGCGGGGAGCTCCTACAATGAGCAGTTCTTC.

The V call is TRBV6-2 or TRBV6-3, the J call TRBJ2-5, with a weak D call TRBD2 (5 bases). The ends were cut back, 2 bases at V and 2 bases at J, with 15 bases in the middle. The CDR3 runs 16 residues. In germline, CDR1 is MNHEY, CDR2 SVGEGT. CDR3 bases: TGTGCCAGCAGTTACACTGACTACGTACCACAAGAGACCCAGTACTTC. This codes for CASSYTDYVPQETQYF.

This sequence joins TRBV28 and TRBJ1-3, with a tentative D call TRBD1 (6 bases). The CDR3 is made up of 15 amino acids. Trimming removed 8 bases at V and 0 bases at J, with 14 bases between. CDR1 is MDHEN and CDR2 is SYDVKM in the germline V gene. CDR3 sequence reads: CASLRTASSGNTIYF. The CDR3 bases are TGTGCCAGCCTCCGGACAGCGAGCTCTGGAAACACCATATATTTT.

The chain employs TRBV4-2 and TRBJ1-2; D ambiguous. Germline V gene lookup returns CDR1 LGHNA and CDR2 YNFKEQ. V lost 4 bases, J lost 3 bases, and 15 bases lay in between. The CDR3 spans 15 residues. The DNA of the CDR3 is TGTGCCAGCAGCCCCGAGTGGGGAGTAGACTATGGCTACACCTTC. Protein sequence: CASSPEWGVDYGYTF.

This chain's CDR3 is CASSILDRGGEQYF. CDR3 bases: TGTGCCAGTAGTATCCTGGACAGGGGTGGGGAGCAGTACTTC. The chain is built from TRBV19 and TRBJ2-7; 9 bases fit TRBD1. Germline V gives CDR1 LNHDA, CDR2 SQIVND (reference sequence). The V and J ends lost 3 bases and 7 bases, in that order; junction bases with no gene match: 7. CDR3 size: 14 residues.

The J gene is TRBJ1-4, the V gene TRBV6-5, with D possibly matching TRBD1 (5 bases). V shed 7 bases and J shed 8 bases, with 20 bases lying between them. Germline lookup yields CDR1 MNHEY and CDR2 SVGAGI. This CDR3 is 15 amino acids long. CDR3 in amino acids: CASTSVWGVGEKLFF. DNA of the CDR3: TGTGCCAGCACCTCAGTATGGGGCGTAGGCGAAAAACTGTTTTTT.

The chain's CDR3 is CASSLEGGWTSGGSVIQYF. CDR3 coding DNA: TGTGCCAGCAGCTTAGAGGGCGGGTGGACTAGCGGGGGCTCTGTCATTCAGTACTTC. V and J are TRBV7-9 and TRBJ2-4; the match to TRBD2 covers 13 bases. V was clipped by 1 base and J by 9 bases; unmatched bases: 15. Germline CDR1 SEHNR, CDR2 FQNEAQ (reference sequence). This CDR3 region has 19 residues.

The chain uses TRBV6-1 and TRBJ1-4; D may be TRBD1 (6 bases). The germline gives CDR1 MNHNS, CDR2 SASEGT. CDR3 length equals 15 residues. The V end was cut by 3 bases, the J end by 10 bases, with 18 bases between. DNA of the CDR3: TGTGCCAGCAGTGAGACACTCGGACAGATTGGAAAACTGTTTTTT. Translation: CASSETLGQIGKLFF.

CDR3 in amino acids: CATDGGSSYNEQFF. The CDR3 nucleotides read TGTGCCACCGACGGGGGGAGCTCCTACAATGAGCAGTTCTTC. The V gene is TRBV24-1, the J gene TRBJ2-1, with 7 nucleotides matching TRBD2. The CDR3 loop spans 14 amino acids. V was clipped by 9 bases and J by 0 bases; unmatched bases: 4. Germline V CDR1 and CDR2: KGHDR, SFDVKD.

The chain combines TRBV9 with TRBJ1-2, with 10 nucleotides matching TRBD1. CDR1 is SGDLS and CDR2 is YYNGEE in the germline V gene. With V trimmed by 3 bases and J by 3 bases, 11 bases remained unmatched. CDR3 length: 17 residues. CDR3 nucleotides: TGTGCCAGCAGCGCGTCCCGGGACAGGGGCGAGGACTATGGCTACACCTTC. This encodes CASSASRDRGEDYGYTF.

This clone was counted a single time. This chain uses TRBV6-5 with TRBJ2-7; TRBD1 matches at 9 bases. CDR1 is MNHEY and CDR2 is SVGAGI in the germline V gene. V shed 9 bases, J shed 1 base, and the junction held 7 bases outside the gene matches. The CDR3 is made up of 14 amino acids. The DNA for the CDR3 is TGTGCCAGTGGGGACAGGGTCCTTTCCTACGAGCAGTACTTC. Its protein product is CASGDRVLSYEQYF.

The V call is TRBV10-3, the J call TRBJ1-1; 8 bases agree with TRBD1. Germline trimming cut 6 bases from V and 3 bases from J; bases unmatched to any gene: 12. The germline V gene has CDR1 ENHRY and CDR2 SYGVKD. The length of the CDR3 is 16 residues. The CDR3 coding sequence is TGTGCCATCAGACCCGGACAGGGACAGAGACACACTGAAGCTTTCTTT. Translated, it gives CAIRPGQGQRHTEAFF.

Note on this clone: Other nucleotide sequences from this sample produce the same CDR3. The chain uses TRBV5-6 and TRBJ1-5, with unresolved D. Trimming pared 0 bases from V and 6 bases from J, leaving 7 bases between. This CDR3 has 13 amino acids. The V gene's germline CDR1 is SGHDT and CDR2 YYEEEE. The CDR3 loop is CASSLGRGQPQHF. The CDR3 region has the DNA TGTGCCAGCAGCTTGGGACGGGGTCAGCCCCAGCATTTT. The variable domain in full, with the rest retrieved from reference TRBV5-6 and TRBJ1-5, is DAGVTQSPTHLIKTRGQQVTLRCSPKSGHDTVSWYQQALGQGPQFIFQYYEEEERQRGNFPDRFSGHQFPNYSSELNVNALLLGDSALYLCASSLGRGQPQHFGDGTRLSIL.

This clone occurred once. V gene TRBV3-1 (or the pseudogene TRBV3-2) combines with J gene TRBJ1-4, with D possibly TRBD1 on 5 matching bases. The length of the CDR3 is 16 residues. From germline, CDR1 is LGHDT and CDR2 YNNKEL (reference sequence). V dropped 1 base and J dropped 2 bases, with 11 bases sitting between them. The CDR3 bases are TGTGCCAGCAGCCAAGGGTTGGGGGGGACTAATGAAAAACTGTTTTTT. This encodes CASSQGLGGTNEKLFF.

This rearrangement joins TRBV5-6 to TRBJ1-2, with no clear D. CDR1 is SGHDT and CDR2 is YYEEEE in the germline V gene. The germline V and J ends were trimmed by 0 bases and 0 bases, with 9 bases remaining between them. The CDR3 consists of 15 residues. The CDR3 bases are TGTGCCAGCAGCTTGGGGGCAGGTGCTAACTATGGCTACACCTTC. Translation: CASSLGAGANYGYTF.

The J gene is TRBJ2-3, the V gene TRBV4-2; 10 bases match TRBD2. Trimming removed 0 bases from V and 1 base from J; junction bases left unmatched: 4. This CDR3 contains 17 residues. From germline, CDR1 is LGHNA and CDR2 YNFKEQ. Here the CDR3 DNA reads TGTGCCAGCAGCCAAGAAGCCGGACTAGCGGGCACAGATACGCAGTATTTT. Translating it yields CASSQEAGLAGTDTQYF.

The chain employs TRBV7-9 and TRBJ2-1; D possibly corresponds to TRBD1 (6 bases). The CDR3 covers 17 residues. The V gene's germline CDR1 is SEHNR and CDR2 FQNEAQ (reference sequence). V was clipped by 4 bases and J by 0 bases, with 16 bases between them. The CDR3 DNA is TGTGCCAGCAGCTCCTTCCAGACAGGAGACTCCTACAATGAGCAGTTCTTC. Its protein is CASSSFQTGDSYNEQFF.

This chain joins TRBV19 and TRBJ2-1, with D tentatively TRBD2 (5 bases). The germline CDR1 and CDR2 sequences are LNHDA and SQIVND (reference sequence). CDR3 length equals 15 residues. V lost 7 bases and J lost 2, with 15 bases in between. The CDR3 nucleotides read TGTGCCAGTACCTCCATGGACGGGGCCTACAATGAGCAGTTCTTC. It specifies CASTSMDGAYNEQFF.

This chain links TRBV6-1 with TRBJ1-1; D is unclear. Per germline, CDR1 MNHNS and CDR2 SASEGT. The V and J ends lost 2 bases and 5 bases respectively, with 6 bases between them. The CDR3 has 12 residues. CDR3 sequence: CASSEYKTEAFF. As DNA, the CDR3 is TGTGCCAGCAGTGAATACAAAACTGAAGCTTTCTTT.

The chain couples TRBV2 to TRBJ1-2; 9 bases align to TRBD1. The CDR3 is 14 residues long. The ends lost 6 bases at V and 6 bases at J; junction bases unmatched: 8. CDR1 SNHLY and CDR2 FYNNEI come from the germline V gene. Here the CDR3 reads CASRDRDRVHGYTF. For the CDR3, the DNA is TGTGCCAGCAGGGACCGGGACAGGGTTCATGGCTACACCTTC. Filled out from reference TRBV2 and TRBJ1-2, the complete variable domain reads EPEVTQTPSHQVTQMGQEVILRCVPISNHLYFYWYRQILGQKVEFLVSFYNNEISEKSEIFDDQFSVERPDGSNFTLKIRSTKLEDSAMYFCASRDRDRVHGYTFGSGTRLTVV.

The chain is built from TRBV5-5 and TRBJ2-7, with a possible D match to TRBD1 (6 bases). Germline CDR1 SGHKS, CDR2 YYEKEE (reference sequence). Trimming took 4 bases from V and 3 from J, leaving 17 bases between them. The CDR3 runs to 15 residues. DNA of the CDR3: TGTGCCAGCAGCAAACCGGGACACCGGAGCTACGAGCAGTACTTC. As protein: CASSKPGHRSYEQYF. The whole variable domain, remainder taken from reference TRBV5-5 and TRBJ2-7, is DAGVTQSPTHLIKTRGQQVTLRCSPISGHKSVSWYQQVLGQGPQFIFQYYEKEERGRGNFPDRFSARQFPNYSSELNVNALLLGDSALYLCASSKPGHRSYEQYFGPGTRLTVT.

The chain links TRBV7-8 to TRBJ1-2, with 7 bases fitting TRBD1. The germline CDR1 and CDR2 sequences are SGHVS and FQNEAQ. This CDR3 has 13 amino acids. With V trimmed by 5 bases and J by 3 bases, 3 bases remained unmatched. CDR3 coding DNA: TGTGCCAGCAGCCGGGACAGAGACTATGGCTACACCTTC. Translating it yields CASSRDRDYGYTF. Full variable domain (remainder filled in from reference TRBV7-8 and TRBJ1-2): GAGVSQSPRYKVAKRGQDVALRCDPISGHVSLFWYQQALGQGPEFLTYFQNEAQLDKSGLPSDRFFAERPEGSVSTLKIQRTQQEDSAVYLCASSRDRDYGYTFGSGTRLTVV.

This clone has just one count. The V call is TRBV9, the J call TRBJ2-3; 8 bases fit TRBD2. With 0 bases clipped from V and 4 bases from J, the junction kept 7 bases outside the gene matches. This CDR3 region has 16 residues. From germline, CDR1 is SGDLS and CDR2 YYNGEE. CDR3 loop: CASSVVIGGAADTQYF. The CDR3 nucleotides read TGTGCCAGCAGCGTAGTGATCGGGGGGGCCGCAGATACGCAGTATTTT.

The chain recombines TRBV10-3 with TRBJ2-3; 7 nucleotides align to TRBD2. Germline V gene sequence: CDR1 ENHRY, CDR2 SYGVKD. The trim removed 5 bases at V and 1 base at J, leaving 6 bases unmatched. CDR3 size: 15 residues. The CDR3 loop reads CAISSLAGGTDTQYF. The CDR3 bases are TGTGCCATCAGTTCCCTCGCGGGAGGCACAGATACGCAGTATTTT.